This T cell receptor (beta chain) derives from a study of T cell responses to AZD1222 COVID-19 vaccine. The study, taken as a whole, reports: Following two doses of AZD1222, Spike-specific TCR breadth and depth rose. Close to half of all spike-specific TCRs reportedly target regions of the variants that are unmutated. CD4 TCRs linked to vaccination spanned spike, dominating at 160-218 and 743-854.

Researchers grouped second doses given at about 4 or about 12 weeks into one pool. To note about this clone: Its antigen remains unknown.

Clones were sequenced by immunoSEQ multiplex PCR, and TCRdb holds only the in-frame ones, with some missing. The sample shows approximately 210,000 clones, approximately 90% of them seen only once. The CDR3 runs 17 residues. V lost 3 bases and J lost 1; bases outside the gene matches: 7. Germline assignment: CDR1 SEHNR and CDR2 FQNEAQ (reference sequence). The chain is built from TRBV7-9 and TRBJ2-4; 9 nucleotides match TRBD2. The source of this sequence is an adult who received the AZD1222 COVID-19 vaccine. The sequencing used peripheral blood, collected 28 days after the second AZD1222 dose. The CDR3 loop reads CASSLWVAGGAKNIQYF. The CDR3 bases are TGTGCCAGCAGCTTGTGGGTGGCGGGAGGGGCCAAAAACATTCAGTACTTC.